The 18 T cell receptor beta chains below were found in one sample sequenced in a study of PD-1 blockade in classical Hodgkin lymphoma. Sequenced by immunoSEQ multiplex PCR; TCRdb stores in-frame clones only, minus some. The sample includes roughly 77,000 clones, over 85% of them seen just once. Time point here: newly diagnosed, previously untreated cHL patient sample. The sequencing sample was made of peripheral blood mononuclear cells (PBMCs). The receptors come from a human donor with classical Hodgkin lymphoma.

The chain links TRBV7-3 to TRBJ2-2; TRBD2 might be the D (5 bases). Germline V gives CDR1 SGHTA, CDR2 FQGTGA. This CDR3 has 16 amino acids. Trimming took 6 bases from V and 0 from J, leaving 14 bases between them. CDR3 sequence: CASSSGGTANTGELFF. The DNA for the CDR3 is TGTGCCAGCAGTTCCGGAGGAACGGCGAACACCGGGGAGCTGTTTTTT.

The CDR3 DNA reads TGTGCCAGCAGCTCACAGGGACCTAACACTGAAGCTTTCTTT. The encoded protein is CASSSQGPNTEAFF. The rearrangement uses TRBV7-9 and TRBJ1-1; tentatively, D is TRBD1 (6 bases). V lost 4 bases and J 2 bases, leaving 11 bases between the germline ends. The CDR3 has 14 amino acids. Germline-derived CDR1 and CDR2 are SEHNR and FQNEAQ (reference sequence).

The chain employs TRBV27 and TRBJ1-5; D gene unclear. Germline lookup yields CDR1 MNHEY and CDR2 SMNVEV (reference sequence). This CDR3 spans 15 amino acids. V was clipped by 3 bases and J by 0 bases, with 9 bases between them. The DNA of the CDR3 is TGTGCCAGCAGTTTTCGTACTCCTAGCAATCAGCCCCAGCATTTT. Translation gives CASSFRTPSNQPQHF.

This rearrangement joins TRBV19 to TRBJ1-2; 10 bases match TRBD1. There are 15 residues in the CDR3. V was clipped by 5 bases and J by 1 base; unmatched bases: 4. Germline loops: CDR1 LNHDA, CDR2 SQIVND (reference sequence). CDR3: CASSPGTGVNYGYTF. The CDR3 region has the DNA TGTGCCAGTAGTCCCGGGACAGGGGTTAACTATGGCTACACCTTC.

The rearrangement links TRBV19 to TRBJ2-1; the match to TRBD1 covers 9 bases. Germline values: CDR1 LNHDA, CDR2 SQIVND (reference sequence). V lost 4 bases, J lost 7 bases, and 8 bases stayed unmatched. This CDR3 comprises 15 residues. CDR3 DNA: TGTGCCAGTAGTACGGATGTGACAGGGGGGAATGAGCAGTTCTTC. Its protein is CASSTDVTGGNEQFF.

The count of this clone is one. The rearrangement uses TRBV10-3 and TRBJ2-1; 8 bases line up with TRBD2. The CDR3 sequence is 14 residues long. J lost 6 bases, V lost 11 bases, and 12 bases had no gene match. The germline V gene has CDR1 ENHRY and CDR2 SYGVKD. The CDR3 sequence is CAHRAGGERNEQFF. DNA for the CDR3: TGTGCCCATCGGGCCGGGGGGGAGCGCAATGAGCAGTTCTTC.

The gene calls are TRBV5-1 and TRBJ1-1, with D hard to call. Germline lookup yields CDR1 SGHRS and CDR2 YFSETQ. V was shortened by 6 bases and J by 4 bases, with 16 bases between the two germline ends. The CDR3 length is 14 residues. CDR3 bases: TGCGCCAGCACCCGGGGAGGTGGGAGCACTGAAGCTTTCTTT. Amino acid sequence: CASTRGGGSTEAFF.

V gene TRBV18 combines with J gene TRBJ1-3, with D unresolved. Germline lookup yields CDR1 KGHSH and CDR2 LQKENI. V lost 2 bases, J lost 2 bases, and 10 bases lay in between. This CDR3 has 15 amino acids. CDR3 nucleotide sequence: TGTGCCAGCTCACCAGTGGGAGGTACTGGAAACACCATATATTTT. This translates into CASSPVGGTGNTIYF.

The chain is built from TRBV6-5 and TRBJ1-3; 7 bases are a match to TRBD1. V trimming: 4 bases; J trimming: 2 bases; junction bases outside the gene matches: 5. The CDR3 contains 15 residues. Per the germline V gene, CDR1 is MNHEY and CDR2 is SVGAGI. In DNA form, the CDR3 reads TGTGCCAGCAGTTCCAGTACAGGGGCTGGAAACACCATATATTTT. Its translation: CASSSSTGAGNTIYF.

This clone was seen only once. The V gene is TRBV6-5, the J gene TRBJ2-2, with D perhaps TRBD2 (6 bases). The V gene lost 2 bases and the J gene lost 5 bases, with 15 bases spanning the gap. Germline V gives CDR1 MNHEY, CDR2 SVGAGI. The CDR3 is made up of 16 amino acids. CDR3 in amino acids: CASSYRASENTGELFF. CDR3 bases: TGTGCCAGCAGTTACAGGGCTAGCGAGAATACCGGGGAGCTGTTTTTT.

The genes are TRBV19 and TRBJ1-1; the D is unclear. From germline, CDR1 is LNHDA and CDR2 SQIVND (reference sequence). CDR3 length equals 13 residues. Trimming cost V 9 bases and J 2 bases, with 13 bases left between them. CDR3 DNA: TGTGCCAGCAGGCTCGGGGAAAACACTGAAGCTTTCTTT. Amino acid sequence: CASRLGENTEAFF.

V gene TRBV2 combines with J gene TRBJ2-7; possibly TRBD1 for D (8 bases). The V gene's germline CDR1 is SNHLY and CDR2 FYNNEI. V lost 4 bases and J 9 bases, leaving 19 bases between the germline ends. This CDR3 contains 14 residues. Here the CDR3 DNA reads TGTGCCAGCAGTGCCACAGGGGGGGGTTGGCGGCAGTACTTC. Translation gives CASSATGGGWRQYF.

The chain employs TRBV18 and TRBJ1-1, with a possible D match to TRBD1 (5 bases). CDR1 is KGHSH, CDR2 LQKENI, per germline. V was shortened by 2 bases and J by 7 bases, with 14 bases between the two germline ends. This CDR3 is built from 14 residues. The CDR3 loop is CASSPFADRGEAFF. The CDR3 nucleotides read TGTGCCAGCTCACCATTCGCGGATAGGGGTGAAGCTTTCTTT.

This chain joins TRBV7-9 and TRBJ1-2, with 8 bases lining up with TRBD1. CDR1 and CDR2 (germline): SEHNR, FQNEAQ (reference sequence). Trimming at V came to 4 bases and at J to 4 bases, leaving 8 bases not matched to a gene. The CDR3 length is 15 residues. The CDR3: CASSSITQGGYGYTF. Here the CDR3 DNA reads TGTGCCAGCAGCTCCATAACACAGGGGGGCTATGGCTACACCTTC. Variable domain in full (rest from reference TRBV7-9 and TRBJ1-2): DTGVSQNPRHKITKRGQNVTFRCDPISEHNRLYWYRQTLGQGPEFLTYFQNEAQLEKSRLLSDRFSAERPKGSFSTLEIQRTEQGDSAMYLCASSSITQGGYGYTFGSGTRLTVV.

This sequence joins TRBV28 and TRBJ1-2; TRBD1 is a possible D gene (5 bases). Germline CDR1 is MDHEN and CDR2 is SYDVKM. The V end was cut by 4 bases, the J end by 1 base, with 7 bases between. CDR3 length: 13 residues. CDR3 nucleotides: TGTGCCAGCAGTTGGGACGGTAACTATGGCTACACCTTC. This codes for CASSWDGNYGYTF.

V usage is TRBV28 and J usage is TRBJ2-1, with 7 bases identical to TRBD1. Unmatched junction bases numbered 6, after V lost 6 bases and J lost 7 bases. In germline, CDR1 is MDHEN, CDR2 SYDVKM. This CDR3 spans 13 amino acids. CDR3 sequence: CASRGTERNEQFF. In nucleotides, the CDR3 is TGTGCCAGCAGGGGGACAGAGAGGAATGAGCAGTTCTTC.

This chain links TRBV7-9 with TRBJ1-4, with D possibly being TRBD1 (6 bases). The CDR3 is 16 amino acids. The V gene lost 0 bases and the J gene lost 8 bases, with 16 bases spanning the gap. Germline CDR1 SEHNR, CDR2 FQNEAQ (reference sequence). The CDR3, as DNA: TGTGCCAGCAGCTTAGCGAGTGGCAGGGGTGGAGAAAAACTGTTTTTT. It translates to CASSLASGRGGEKLFF.

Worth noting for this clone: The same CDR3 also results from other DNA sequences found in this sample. The CDR3 loop reads CASSYITGALAQYF. The DNA of the CDR3 is TGTGCCAGCAGTTACATCACAGGGGCACTTGCCCAGTACTTC. The chain uses TRBV6-6 and TRBJ2-5, with TRBD1 matching over 7 bases. The J segment lost 9 bases and the V segment lost 2 bases, leaving 9 bases of the junction unmatched. Germline CDR1 and CDR2: MNHNY and SVGAGI (reference sequence). The CDR3 length is 14 residues.